The 17 T cell receptor beta chains in this list originate from one sample, sequenced in a study of blood T cell repertoires in COVID-19. Generated by immunoSEQ multiplex PCR, the TCRdb table keeps only in-frame clones and is missing some. The sample lists fewer than 300,000 clones, about 90% occurring once. Sequenced: peripheral blood. The receptors shown here come from a person aged 18-35 years with COVID-19, enrolled during active disease.

V and J are TRBV24-1 and TRBJ2-5, with 10 bases aligning to TRBD2. The CDR3 has 18 residues. Trimming at V came to 3 bases and at J to 1 base, leaving 10 bases not matched to a gene. CDR1 KGHDR and CDR2 SFDVKD come from the germline V gene. CDR3 nucleotide sequence: TGTGCCACCAGTGATATTAGCGGGAGGTCTCCCACCCAAGAGACCCAGTACTTC. This gives the protein CATSDISGRSPTQETQYF.

The chain couples TRBV20-1 to TRBJ1-6, with D perhaps TRBD1 (6 bases). The CDR3 totals 14 residues. The V and J ends lost 3 bases and 9 bases respectively, with 15 bases between them. Germline values: CDR1 DFQATT, CDR2 SNEGSKA (reference sequence). The CDR3, as DNA: TGCAGTGCTAGTTTTGGGACACTGAGTTCACCCCTCCACTTT. Amino acid sequence: CSASFGTLSSPLHF.

The V call is TRBV15, the J call TRBJ2-5; 10 positions agree with TRBD2. Germline V gives CDR1 LNHNV, CDR2 YYDKDF (reference sequence). Trimming removed 0 bases from V and 0 bases from J; junction bases left unmatched: 10. The CDR3 covers 19 residues. CDR3 bases: TGTGCCACCAGCAGAGATCCGCCTAGCGGGAGACATTACCAAGAGACCCAGTACTTC. Translating it yields CATSRDPPSGRHYQETQYF.

The CDR3 coding sequence is TGTGCCATAGGGGGGACCAAAGCGGGAGGGGACACCGGGGAGCTGTTTTTT. Amino acids: CAIGGTKAGGDTGELFF. The chain couples TRBV10-3 to TRBJ2-2; 10 bases line up with TRBD2. J lost 3 bases, V lost 9 bases, and 13 bases had no gene match. CDR3 length: 17 amino acids. Germline V gene lookup returns CDR1 ENHRY and CDR2 SYGVKD.

The chain couples TRBV3-1 (or the pseudogene TRBV3-2) to TRBJ1-3; 7 bases agree with TRBD1. The CDR3 extends over 15 amino acids. Looked up from germline, CDR1 is LGHDT and CDR2 is YNNKEL (reference sequence). J was trimmed by 2 bases and V by 4 bases; bases with no gene match: 5. CDR3 protein: CASSRDSRPGNTIYF. In nucleotides, the CDR3 is TGTGCCAGCAGCCGGGACAGCCGACCTGGAAACACCATATATTTT.

V gene TRBV6-5 combines with J gene TRBJ2-1, with D tentatively TRBD2 (6 bases). Trimming shortened V by 7 bases and J by 1 base, and 11 bases separated the two germline ends. CDR3 size: 14 residues. In germline, CDR1 is MNHEY, CDR2 SVGAGI. CDR3 protein: CASTPSVSYNEQFF. DNA of the CDR3: TGTGCCAGCACTCCTAGCGTATCCTACAATGAGCAGTTCTTC.

This chain links TRBV18 with TRBJ1-2; unclear D gene. V gave up 0 bases and J gave up 2 bases, with 7 bases separating them. Germline lookup yields CDR1 KGHSH and CDR2 LQKENI. This CDR3 is 14 amino acids long. The CDR3 here is CASSPPSGNYGYTF. The CDR3 DNA is TGTGCCAGCTCACCACCGTCGGGGAACTATGGCTACACCTTC.

The J gene is TRBJ1-2, the V gene TRBV9, with a possible D match to TRBD1 (6 bases). The CDR3 covers 13 residues. Germline loops: CDR1 SGDLS, CDR2 YYNGEE. V lost 5 bases, J lost 0 bases, and 8 bases lay in between. CDR3 protein: CASRGHTNYGYTF. In DNA form, the CDR3 reads TGTGCCAGCAGGGGACACACTAACTATGGCTACACCTTC. The variable domain in full, completed from reference TRBV9 and TRBJ1-2, reads DSGVTQTPKHLITATGQRVTLRCSPRSGDLSVYWYQQSLDQGLQFLIQYYNGEERAKGNILERFSAQQFPDLHSELNLSSLELGDSALYFCASRGHTNYGYTFGSGTRLTVV.

The chain combines TRBV9 with TRBJ2-1, with D possibly TRBD1 on 6 matching bases. The CDR3 covers 14 residues. V was trimmed by 0 bases and J by 10 bases, leaving 14 bases between them. In germline, CDR1 is SGDLS, CDR2 YYNGEE. CDR3 protein: CASSVEAGVGEQFF. DNA of the CDR3: TGTGCCAGCAGCGTAGAGGCAGGGGTTGGGGAGCAGTTCTTC.

The rearrangement uses TRBV11-2 and TRBJ2-7, with TRBD2 matching over 9 bases. The V and J ends lost 4 bases and 4 bases, in that order; junction bases with no gene match: 20. CDR1 is SGHAT, CDR2 FQNNGV, per germline. The CDR3 is 19 amino acids. In DNA form, the CDR3 reads TGTGCCAGCAGCTCCTATCGAAGGCTAGCGGGGTCGACCCAGTACGAGCAGTACTTC. It is translated as CASSSYRRLAGSTQYEQYF.

The genes are TRBV18 and TRBJ1-4; D ambiguous. The CDR3 loop spans 15 amino acids. The germline CDR1 and CDR2 sequences are KGHSH and LQKENI. Between the trimmed V and J ends, which lost 0 bases and 8 bases, there was a span of 13 bases. This CDR3 reads CASSPPSLGGEKLFF. CDR3 DNA: TGTGCCAGCTCACCACCTTCGCTAGGTGGGGAAAAACTGTTTTTT.

V usage is TRBV13 and J usage is TRBJ1-3; D is ambiguous. The CDR3 covers 15 residues. V lost 5 bases and J lost 3, with 14 bases in between. CDR1 is PRHDT, CDR2 FYEKMQ, per germline (reference sequence). The CDR3 region is CASSRYGPSGNTIYF. DNA of the CDR3: TGTGCCAGCAGCCGCTATGGGCCGAGTGGAAACACCATATATTTT. The full variable domain, completed using reference TRBV13 and TRBJ1-3, is AAGVIQSPRHLIKEKRETATLKCYPIPRHDTVYWYQQGPGQDPQFLISFYEKMQSDKGSIPDRFSAQQFSDYHSELNMSSLELGDSALYFCASSRYGPSGNTIYFGEGSWLTVV.

V usage is TRBV11-2 and J usage is TRBJ1-1; D might be TRBD1 (5 bases). Germline CDR1 is SGHAT and CDR2 is FQNNGV. Trimming pared 5 bases from V and 4 bases from J, leaving 20 bases between. This CDR3 region has 16 residues. CDR3: CASSPMSGGEGTEAFF. DNA for the CDR3: TGTGCCAGCAGCCCTATGTCGGGAGGGGAGGGCACTGAAGCTTTCTTT.

The chain carries TRBV10-1 and TRBJ2-1; maybe TRBD2 (6 bases). With 8 bases removed from V and 0 bases from J, the gap between germline ends came to 17 bases. The germline V gene encodes CDR1 WNHNN and CDR2 SYGVQD (reference sequence). The CDR3 contains 16 residues. The CDR3 DNA reads as TGCGCCAGCGTAGGCGAGGCGGGGAGCTCCTACAATGAGCAGTTCTTC. Translating gives CASVGEAGSSYNEQFF.

This chain links TRBV6-5 with TRBJ2-7, with TRBD2 matching 7 bases. The CDR3 covers 16 residues. The V gene end was trimmed by 0 bases and the J gene end by 2 bases; junction bases not matched to a gene: 7. Looked up from germline, CDR1 is MNHEY and CDR2 is SVGAGI. CDR3 in DNA: TGTGCCAGCAGTTACTCATCGGGGGGAACCCCCTACGAGCAGTACTTC. Its translation is CASSYSSGGTPYEQYF.

V usage is TRBV4-2 and J usage is TRBJ1-2, with D possibly being TRBD1 (5 bases). CDR1 is LGHNA, CDR2 YNFKEQ, per germline. Trimming removed 0 bases from V and 3 bases from J, with 11 bases in between. The CDR3 is 15 residues long. The CDR3: CASSQELQGHYGYTF. As DNA, the CDR3 is TGTGCCAGCAGCCAAGAACTTCAGGGTCACTATGGCTACACCTTC.

The V and J genes are TRBV5-5 and TRBJ1-2; unclear D gene. From germline, CDR1 is SGHKS and CDR2 YYEKEE (reference sequence). Trimming stripped 6 bases from V and 7 bases from J, with 10 bases between. CDR3 size: 11 residues. The DNA of the CDR3 is TGTGCCAGCACCTACGCGGGTGGCTACACCTTC. Protein product: CASTYAGGYTF.